This entry is about one T cell receptor beta chain. J gave up 2 bases and V 1 base, and 6 bases lay outside the gene matches. Germline values: CDR1 SGHAT, CDR2 FQNNGV. The CDR3 sequence is 16 residues long. These data belong to a study of patients and donors after allogeneic stem cell transplantation. TCRdb redid the calling of the RT-PCR reads with MiXCR, one entry per CDR3 protein. Of tens of thousands of distinct CDR3 sequences in the sample, about a quarter were seen once. The sequence was collected from a human donor who was either an allogeneic HSCT recipient or a stem cell or donor lymphocyte infusion donor (not recorded which). It is not recorded whose cells these are; they may come from a transplant donor. The source material was blood, either unsorted or a sorted T cell fraction (not recorded which). The chain joins TRBV11-2 to TRBJ1-2, with 8 bases matching TRBD1. CDR3 DNA: TGTGCCAGCAGCTTAGGGCAGGGGGCGATGAACTATGGCTACACCTTC. Encoded protein: CASSLGQGAMNYGYTF.